The sample holds many counts of the clone carrying this TCR beta chain. Its antigen is unknown. Trimming at V came to 6 bases and at J to 4 bases, leaving 9 bases not matched to a gene. The CDR3 has 16 residues. Germline V gene sequence: CDR1 MDHEN, CDR2 SYDVKM. Authors of the study amplified TCR beta CDR3 regions from RNA transcripts. The HTBI primer set served for first-round RT-PCR of the TCR CDR3. Via MiXCR, TCRdb re-called the multiplex PCR reads, giving one row per CDR3 protein. The sample contains roughly 600,000 distinct CDR3 sequences, 13% to 15% of which appear only once. Out of more than 8 ml of fresh peripheral blood came the PBMCs. This sample is drawn from a study of T cells in Graves' hyperthyroidism and ophthalmopathy. General study results and limits: Ophthalmopathy onset followed model prediction by a median roughly six months.

The gene calls are TRBV28 and TRBJ2-3; TRBD2 matches at 11 bases. The sequence derives from a woman in her 50s with Graves' ophthalmopathy. Sequencing was done on a sample of blood. DNA for the CDR3: TGTGCCAGCAGCATTACTAGCGGGAGTGGAGCAGATACGCAGTATTTT. This gives the protein CASSITSGSGADTQYF. The full variable domain, in which reference TRBV28 and TRBJ2-3 provide the parts outside the CDR3, is DVKVTQSSRYLVKRTGEKVFLECVQDMDHENMFWYRQDPGLGLRLIYFSYDVKMKEKGDIPEGYSVSREKKERFSLILESASTNQTSMYLCASSITSGSGADTQYFGPGTRLTVL.